The source of this T cell receptor (beta chain) is a study of Ad26.COV2.S vaccination and SARS-CoV-2 variants. Across the whole study: Of the COV1001 trial arms, the Ad26.COV2.S arm included the donor. Participants got Ad26.COV2.S intramuscularly, once or twice 56 days apart. General observations from the study: Those who received vaccine or placebo ended up with similar non-spike TCR breadth. The breadth of spike-specific CD8+ and CD4+ T cell responses after vaccination was reportedly substantial.

V shed 4 bases and J 8 bases; nucleotides not matched to a gene: 16. CDR1 and CDR2 from the germline V gene are SEHNR and FQNEAQ (reference sequence). The CDR3 extends over 16 amino acids. This clone appeared a single time. Its antigen remains unknown. Method: immunoSEQ multiplex PCR; TCRdb's copy keeps in-frame clones and lacks some. The data contain about 330,000 clones, around 90% of them singletons. The treatment here: some 19 received Ad26.COV2.S at low or high dose, single or two shots; 5 received placebo; per-sample allocation not given. Following the first vaccine or placebo injection, samples were taken on day 63.

The material was peripheral blood, obtained in a trial of Ad26.COV2.S vaccine versus placebo. The chain recombines TRBV7-9 with TRBJ1-2, with 7 bases identical to TRBD1. The receptor's source is a person between 18 and 59 years old who received the Ad26.COV2.S COVID-19 vaccine or a placebo. CDR3 sequence: CASSSSTGTVGRGYTF. CDR3 coding DNA: TGTGCCAGCAGCTCCTCGACCGGGACAGTGGGTCGCGGCTACACCTTC.